The sequence of this T cell receptor beta chain was determined in a study of cytomegalovirus exposure and HLA in healthy donors. Study results and caveats: Later on, an analysis showed TCR association rates differing by HLA locus, with DRB1 the most and HLA-C the fewest.

Regarding this clone: Its specificity is not known.

Primers: 60 Vbeta forward and 13 Jbeta reverse. Authors' methods: Among the unique TCR beta chains that a later analysis counted, about 85 million in all, 9.5 million to 12 million were shared. Sequenced by immunoSEQ multiplex PCR; TCRdb stores in-frame clones only, minus some. The DNA was the basis for D and trimming; V, J and clone size are from that table. The profile covers 40,000 or so clones, with 66% appearing a single time and less than 20% taken by the ten largest. Germline lookup yields CDR1 MDHEN and CDR2 SYDVKM. The V gene end was trimmed by 6 bases and the J gene end by 2 bases; junction bases not matched to a gene: 5. The CDR3 has 14 amino acids.

This sequence was found in a man between 50 and 59 years old in good health and CMV-seropositive. The genes are TRBV28 and TRBJ1-2, with 8 nucleotides matching TRBD1. The specimen sequenced was PBMCs. CDR3 DNA: TGTGCCAGCAGCACAGGGGGAGGCAACTATGGCTACACCTTC. Its protein is CASSTGGGNYGYTF.